This TCR beta chain was identified during a study of CD8+ T cells in alopecia areata. Broader study findings: Scalp data also include sequences from resident alphabeta T cells of normal skin. Clonality exceeded that of normal scalp in lesional scalp, most notably in alopecia totalis/universalis.

The ends lost 9 bases at V and 5 bases at J; junction bases unmatched: 9. Germline V gene lookup returns CDR1 SNHLY and CDR2 FYNNEI. This CDR3 is built from 15 residues. cDNA serving as the sequencing template came from extracted, reverse transcribed RNA. Data came from immunoSEQ multiplex PCR; TCRdb stores just in-frame clones and leaves some out. The table has some 130,000 clones, 49% seen once. Specimens obtained from alopecia areata patients comprised lesional scalp punch biopsies and peripheral blood. This clone was seen more than once but under ten times. The antigen remains unidentified. Here the sequenced sample was CD8+ T cells sorted from blood, taken at week 0. This chain connects TRBV2 to TRBJ2-1, with 11 bases lining up with TRBD2. This receptor was obtained from a human donor with alopecia areata. The CDR3 is CASRVAGGPHNEQFF. Written as DNA, the CDR3 is TGTGCCAGTCGGGTAGCGGGGGGGCCCCACAATGAGCAGTTCTTC.